This TCR beta chain is from a study of shared clonotypes between healthy human individuals. The length of the CDR3 is 14 residues. V was clipped by 6 bases and J by 7 bases; unmatched bases: 7. Germline lookup yields CDR1 KGHSH and CDR2 LQKENI. TCRdb's copy holds only in-frame clones and misses some; the assay was immunoSEQ multiplex PCR. The sample holds approximately 2,300,000 clones; 92% are singletons and the top ten take around 0.38%. The chain uses TRBV18 and TRBJ1-4, with 8 bases that match TRBD1. Input material: naive CD4+ T cells from PBMCs. Regarding subset: CD45RA+ positively selected. The clonotype was recovered from a man between 18 and 35 years old in good health. Some clones in this sample may be carry-over from other donors' samples. The DNA for the CDR3 is TGTGCCAGCTCGAAGACAGGGGAAGGTGAAAAACTGTTTTTT. Amino acids: CASSKTGEGEKLFF. Together with reference TRBV18 and TRBJ1-4, the CDR3 gives the full variable domain: NAGVMQNPRHLVRRRGQEARLRCSPMKGHSHVYWYRQLPEEGLKFMVYLQKENIIDESGMPKERFSAEFPKEGPSILRIQQVVRGDSAAYFCASSKTGEGEKLFFGSGTQLSVL.